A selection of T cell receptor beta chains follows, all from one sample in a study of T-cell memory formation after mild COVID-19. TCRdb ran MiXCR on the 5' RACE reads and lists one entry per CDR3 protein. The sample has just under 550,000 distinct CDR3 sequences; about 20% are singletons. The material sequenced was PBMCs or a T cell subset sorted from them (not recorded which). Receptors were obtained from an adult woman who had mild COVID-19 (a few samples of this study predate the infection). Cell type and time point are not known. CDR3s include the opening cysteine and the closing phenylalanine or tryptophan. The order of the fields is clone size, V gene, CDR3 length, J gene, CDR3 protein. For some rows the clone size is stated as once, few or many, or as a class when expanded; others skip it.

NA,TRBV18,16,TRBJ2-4,CASSPPSGGSKNIQYF
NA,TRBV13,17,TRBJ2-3,CASSLSLRDYKTDTQYF
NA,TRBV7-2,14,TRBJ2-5,CASSYRAGRQTQYF
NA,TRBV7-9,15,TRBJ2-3,CASSWGTTLTDTQYF
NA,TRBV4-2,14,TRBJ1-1,CASSQAGGGVEAFF
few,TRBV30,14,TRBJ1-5,CAWSAADSNQPQHF
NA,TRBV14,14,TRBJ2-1,CATSRQRSYNEQFF
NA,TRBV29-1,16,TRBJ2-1,CSVELIGLAVYNEQFF
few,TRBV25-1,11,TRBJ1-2,CASSDYYGYTF
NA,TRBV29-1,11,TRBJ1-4,CSVFMGGKLFF
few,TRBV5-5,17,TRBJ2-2,CASSLIRLATDTGELFF
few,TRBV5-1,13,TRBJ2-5,CASSLRGDPDQYF
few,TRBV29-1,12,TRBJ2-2,CSVAWNTGELFF
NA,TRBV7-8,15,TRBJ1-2,CASSRAGTEIYGYTF
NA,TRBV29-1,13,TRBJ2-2,CSVTGVNTGELFF
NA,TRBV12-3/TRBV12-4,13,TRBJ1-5,CASRSYSNQPQHF
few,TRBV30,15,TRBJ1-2,CAWRGGGTGGFGYTF
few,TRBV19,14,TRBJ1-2,CASSIGPEDYGYTF
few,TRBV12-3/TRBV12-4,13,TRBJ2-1,CASSLALQREQFF
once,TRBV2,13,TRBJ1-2,CASRDTGDYGYTF
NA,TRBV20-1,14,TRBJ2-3,CSASLSATTDTQYF
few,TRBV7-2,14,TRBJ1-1,CASSSAGGATEAFF
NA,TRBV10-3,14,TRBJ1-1,CAISPEGGGTEAFF
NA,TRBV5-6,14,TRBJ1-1,CASSLAGGHTEAFF
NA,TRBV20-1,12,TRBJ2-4,CSAGIGRHIQYF
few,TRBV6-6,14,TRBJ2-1,CASSYRGPDNEQFF
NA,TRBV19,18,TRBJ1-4,CASSTQTGRGATNEKLFF
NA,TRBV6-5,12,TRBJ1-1,CASGYLNTEAFF
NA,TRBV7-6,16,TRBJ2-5,CASSLAHPTSRETQYF
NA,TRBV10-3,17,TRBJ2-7,CAISGTRGSDRAYEQYF
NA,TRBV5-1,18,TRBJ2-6,CASTSWGQGASGANVLTF
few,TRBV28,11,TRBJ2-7,CASSYKGEQYF
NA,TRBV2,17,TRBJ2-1,CASSEGGGLADYNEQFF
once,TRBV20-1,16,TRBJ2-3,CSARDTLDSWTDTQYF
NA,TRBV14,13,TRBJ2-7,CASSQDRSLARYF
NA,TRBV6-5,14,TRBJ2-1,CASSRAGAYNEQFF
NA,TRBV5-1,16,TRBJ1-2,CASSSGPGALNYGYTF
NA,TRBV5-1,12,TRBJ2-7,CASSSDGYEQYF
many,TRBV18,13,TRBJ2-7,CASSPPASYEQYF
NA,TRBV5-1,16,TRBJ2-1,CASSQARTSSYNEQFF
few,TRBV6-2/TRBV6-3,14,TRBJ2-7,CASSFRTQIYEQYF